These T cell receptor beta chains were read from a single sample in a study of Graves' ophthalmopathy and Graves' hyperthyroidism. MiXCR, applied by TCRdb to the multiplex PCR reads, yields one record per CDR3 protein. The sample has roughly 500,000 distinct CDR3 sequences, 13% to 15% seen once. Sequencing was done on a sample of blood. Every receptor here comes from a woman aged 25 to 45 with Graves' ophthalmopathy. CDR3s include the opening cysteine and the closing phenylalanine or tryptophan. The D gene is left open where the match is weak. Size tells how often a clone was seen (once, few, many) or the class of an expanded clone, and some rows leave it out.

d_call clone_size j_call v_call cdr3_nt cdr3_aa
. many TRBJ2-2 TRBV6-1 TGTGCCAGCAGTGAAGAACCTAACACCGGGGAGCTGTTTTTT CASSEEPNTGELFF
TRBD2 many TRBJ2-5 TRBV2 TGTGCCAGCAGTGACGACTCGGGAGGGCTGGAGGAGACCCAGTACTTC CASSDDSGGLEETQYF
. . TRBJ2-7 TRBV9 TGTGCCAGCAGCGTAGGGCTAGACTACTACGAGCAGTACTTC CASSVGLDYYEQYF
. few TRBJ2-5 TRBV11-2 TGTGCCAGCAGCTACCGGGTCGGCCTGGGGGAGACCCAGTACTTC CASSYRVGLGETQYF
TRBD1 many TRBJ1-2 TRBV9 TGTGCCAGCAGCGTAGGACAGGGAACTAACTATGGCTACACCTTC CASSVGQGTNYGYTF
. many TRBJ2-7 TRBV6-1 TGTGCCAGCAGTGATCCCCACGGGGGCCATAGCTCCTACGAGCAGTACTTC CASSDPHGGHSSYEQYF
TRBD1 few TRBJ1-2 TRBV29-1 TGCAGCGTTGAGTTTCAGGGGGTCTATGGCTACACCTTC CSVEFQGVYGYTF
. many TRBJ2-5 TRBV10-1 TGCGCCAGCAGTGAGTCGCCCGCGGGGGAGACCCAGTACTTC CASSESPAGETQYF
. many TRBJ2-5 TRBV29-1 TGCAGCGTGAGAGGGCCTGGGGAGACCCAGTACTTC CSVRGPGETQYF
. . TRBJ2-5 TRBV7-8 TGTGCCAGCAGCCTCACCTTTTCTCGGGTCTGGAAGACCCAGTACTTC CASSLTFSRVWKTQYF
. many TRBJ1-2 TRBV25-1 TGTGCCACCGCCGCGTATAATGGCTACACCTTC CATAAYNGYTF
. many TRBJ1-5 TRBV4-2 TGTGCCAGCAGCCAAAGCCCCCCAGGGACTCAGCCCCAGCATTTT CASSQSPPGTQPQHF
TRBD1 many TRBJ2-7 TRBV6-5 TGTGCCAGCAGTTACGGCGACAGGGTGGGGAGCTACGAGCAGTACTTC CASSYGDRVGSYEQYF
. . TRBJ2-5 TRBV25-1 TGTGCCAGCACTGGCGCTCTTGGGGAGACCCAGTACTTC CASTGALGETQYF
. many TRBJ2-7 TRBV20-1 TGCAGTGCTAGAGGTTCAACAGTATACGAGCAGTACTTC CSARGSTVYEQYF
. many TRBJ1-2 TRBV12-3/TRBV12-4 TGTGCCAGCAGTTACAGGGCTGGCTATGGCTACACCTTC CASSYRAGYGYTF
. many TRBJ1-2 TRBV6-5 TGTGCCAGCAGTTACTCAGGCAGGGAACCTGGCTACACCTTC CASSYSGREPGYTF
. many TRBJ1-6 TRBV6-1 TGTGCCAGCAGTGAAGCGCGGGTAGGGGCTCGGGGTTCACCCCTCCACTTT CASSEARVGARGSPLHF
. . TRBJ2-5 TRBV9 TGTGCCAGCAGCCCATCCTGGGGAGAAGAGACCCAGTACTTC CASSPSWGEETQYF
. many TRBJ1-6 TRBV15 TGTGCCACCAGCCCCGAAGCTGTAAGCTCCTATAATTCACCCCTCCACTTT CATSPEAVSSYNSPLHF
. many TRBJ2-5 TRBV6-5 TGTGCCAGCAGTTACCCATCAAGCGGAGGTCAAGAGACCCAGTACTTC CASSYPSSGGQETQYF
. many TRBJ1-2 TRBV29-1 TGCAGCGTTGCAGGTTCACCAACGGGGGACTATGGCTACACCTTC CSVAGSPTGDYGYTF
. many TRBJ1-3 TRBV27 TGTGCCAGCAGTTTGGGAGGGGAATCTGGAAACACCATATATTTT CASSLGGESGNTIYF
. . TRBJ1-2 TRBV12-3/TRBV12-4 TGTGCCAGCAGCAGACAGGCTACTAACTATGGCTACACCTTC CASSRQATNYGYTF
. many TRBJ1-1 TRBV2 TGTGCCAGCCTAAGATTGAACACTGAAGCTTTCTTT CASLRLNTEAFF
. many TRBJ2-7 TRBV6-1 TGTGCCAGCAAATCCAGTCTAACCTACGAGCAGTACTTC CASKSSLTYEQYF
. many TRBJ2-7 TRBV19 TGTGCCAGTAGTATGGGGTTAATCTACGAGCAGTACTTC CASSMGLIYEQYF
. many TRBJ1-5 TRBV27 TGTGCCAGCAGTTTCCGGGGGGATTATCAGCCCCAGCATTTT CASSFRGDYQPQHF
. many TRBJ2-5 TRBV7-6 TGTGCCAGCAGCTTAGTAGCTAGCGCCCAGTACTTC CASSLVASAQYF
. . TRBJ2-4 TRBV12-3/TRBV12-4 TGTGCCAGCAGTTTAGAACCGTTAGGAAACATTAAGTACTTC CASSLEPLGNIKYF
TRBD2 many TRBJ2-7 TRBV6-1 TGTGCCAGCAAAAGCGGGAGGGAGTACGAGCAGTACTTC CASKSGREYEQYF
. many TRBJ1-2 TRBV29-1 TGCAGCGTGGTATCTCCACTTCCCACCTTC CSVVSPLPTF
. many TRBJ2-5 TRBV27 TGTGCCAGCAGTTCGCTCGTGGGTGAGACCCAGTACTTC CASSSLVGETQYF
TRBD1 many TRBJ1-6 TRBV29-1 TGCAGCGTTGGGGGACAGGGCCGGAGCTCCTATAATTCACCCCTCCACTTT CSVGGQGRSSYNSPLHF
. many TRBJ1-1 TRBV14 TGTGCCAGCAGCCCCCATTGGGGGAACACTGAAGCTTTCTTT CASSPHWGNTEAFF
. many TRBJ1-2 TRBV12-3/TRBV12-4 TGTGCCAGCAGTTTACGGCAGGGGTCCGGCTACACCTTC CASSLRQGSGYTF
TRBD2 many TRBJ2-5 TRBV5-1 TGCGCCAGCAGCTTGAAACTAGCGGGAGGTTTTCGTAGCGAGACCCAGTACTTC CASSLKLAGGFRSETQYF
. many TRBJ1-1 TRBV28 TGTGCCAGCAGTTTATCCCCCGGAAATGGGGTAGTTGAAGCTTTCTTT CASSLSPGNGVVEAFF
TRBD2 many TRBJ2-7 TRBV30 TGTGCCTGTTTTTCGGGACTAGCCCACGAGCAGTACTTC CACFSGLAHEQYF
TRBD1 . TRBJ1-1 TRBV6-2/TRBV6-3 TGTGCCAGCAGGTGGGACAGGGGTATGAACACTGAAGCTTTCTTT CASRWDRGMNTEAFF
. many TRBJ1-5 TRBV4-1 TGCGCCAGCAGCCAAGATGGGGGAGGCGGGAATCAGCCCCAGCATTTT CASSQDGGGGNQPQHF
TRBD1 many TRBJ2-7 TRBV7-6 TGTGCCAGCAGCTTAGCGACAGGGGCTCCGGGCGAGCAGTACTTC CASSLATGAPGEQYF
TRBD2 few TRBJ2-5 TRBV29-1 TGCAGCCCTCTAGCGGGGATAGAGACCCAGTACTTC CSPLAGIETQYF
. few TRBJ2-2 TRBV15 TGTGCCACCAGCGAGATGGGTCCCACCGGGGAGCTGTTTTTT CATSEMGPTGELFF
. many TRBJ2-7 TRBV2 TGTGCCAGCAGTGTGATAAGGGAGCTAGGCGAGCAGTACTTC CASSVIRELGEQYF
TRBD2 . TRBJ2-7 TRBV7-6 TGTGCCAGCAGCGTAACCCGGACTAGCGATCACGAGCAGTACTTC CASSVTRTSDHEQYF
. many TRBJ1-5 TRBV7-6 TGTGGCGGACATAGCAATCAGCCCCAGCATTTT CGGHSNQPQHF
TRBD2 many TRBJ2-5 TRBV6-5 TGTGCCAGCAACCGACTGGGGGGGGAAGAGACCCAGTACTTC CASNRLGGEETQYF
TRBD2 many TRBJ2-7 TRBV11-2 TGTGCCAGCAGCTTCGGGACTAGCGGGGATCCGTCCTACGAGCAGTACTTC CASSFGTSGDPSYEQYF
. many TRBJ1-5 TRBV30 TGTGCCTGGAGTTCAGGGGTCAATCAGCCCCAGCATTTT CAWSSGVNQPQHF
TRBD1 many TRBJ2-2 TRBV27 TGTGCCAGCAGTTGGGGACAGGGTACCGGGGAGCTGTTTTTT CASSWGQGTGELFF
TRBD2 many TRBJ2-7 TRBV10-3 TGTGCCATCAGGGAGGCGGGGGAATTCTACGAGCAGTACTTC CAIREAGEFYEQYF
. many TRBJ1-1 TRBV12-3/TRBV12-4 TGTGCCAGCAACCGGGGCGGGTACACTGAAGCTTTCTTT CASNRGGYTEAFF
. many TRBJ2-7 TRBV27 TGTGCCAGCAGTTTATTGAGCGCTGGGGACGAGCAGTACTTC CASSLLSAGDEQYF